This T cell receptor beta chain emerged from a study of blood T cell repertoires in COVID-19. Study details: Samples came from the United States, Italy and Spain, spanning acute and convalescent COVID-19. From T cells, B-cell-depleted T cells, or PBMCs came the material, which was cDNA or gDNA.

The CDR3 extends over 17 amino acids. The V end lost 0 bases, the J end lost 1 base, and 13 bases lay between the germline ends. Germline V gene data show CDR1 as KGHSH and CDR2 as LQKENI. As handled by the study authors: Nucleated cell number was recorded as an estimate derived from reference gene primer amplification. Sequencing used immunoSEQ multiplex PCR; TCRdb keeps in-frame clones, though not all of them. V and J calls plus clone size are reproduced from that table; the DNA served to infer D and trimming. This sample has about 160,000 clones, with 65% to 85% found just once. This rearrangement joins TRBV18 to TRBJ1-3; possibly TRBD1 for D (6 bases). The material sequenced was peripheral blood. The TCR was taken from a woman aged 60-70 years with acute or convalescent COVID-19. CDR3 in DNA: TGTGCCAGCTCACCACCAACGGCAGGGGCATCTGGAAACACCATATATTTT. Its translation is CASSPPTAGASGNTIYF.